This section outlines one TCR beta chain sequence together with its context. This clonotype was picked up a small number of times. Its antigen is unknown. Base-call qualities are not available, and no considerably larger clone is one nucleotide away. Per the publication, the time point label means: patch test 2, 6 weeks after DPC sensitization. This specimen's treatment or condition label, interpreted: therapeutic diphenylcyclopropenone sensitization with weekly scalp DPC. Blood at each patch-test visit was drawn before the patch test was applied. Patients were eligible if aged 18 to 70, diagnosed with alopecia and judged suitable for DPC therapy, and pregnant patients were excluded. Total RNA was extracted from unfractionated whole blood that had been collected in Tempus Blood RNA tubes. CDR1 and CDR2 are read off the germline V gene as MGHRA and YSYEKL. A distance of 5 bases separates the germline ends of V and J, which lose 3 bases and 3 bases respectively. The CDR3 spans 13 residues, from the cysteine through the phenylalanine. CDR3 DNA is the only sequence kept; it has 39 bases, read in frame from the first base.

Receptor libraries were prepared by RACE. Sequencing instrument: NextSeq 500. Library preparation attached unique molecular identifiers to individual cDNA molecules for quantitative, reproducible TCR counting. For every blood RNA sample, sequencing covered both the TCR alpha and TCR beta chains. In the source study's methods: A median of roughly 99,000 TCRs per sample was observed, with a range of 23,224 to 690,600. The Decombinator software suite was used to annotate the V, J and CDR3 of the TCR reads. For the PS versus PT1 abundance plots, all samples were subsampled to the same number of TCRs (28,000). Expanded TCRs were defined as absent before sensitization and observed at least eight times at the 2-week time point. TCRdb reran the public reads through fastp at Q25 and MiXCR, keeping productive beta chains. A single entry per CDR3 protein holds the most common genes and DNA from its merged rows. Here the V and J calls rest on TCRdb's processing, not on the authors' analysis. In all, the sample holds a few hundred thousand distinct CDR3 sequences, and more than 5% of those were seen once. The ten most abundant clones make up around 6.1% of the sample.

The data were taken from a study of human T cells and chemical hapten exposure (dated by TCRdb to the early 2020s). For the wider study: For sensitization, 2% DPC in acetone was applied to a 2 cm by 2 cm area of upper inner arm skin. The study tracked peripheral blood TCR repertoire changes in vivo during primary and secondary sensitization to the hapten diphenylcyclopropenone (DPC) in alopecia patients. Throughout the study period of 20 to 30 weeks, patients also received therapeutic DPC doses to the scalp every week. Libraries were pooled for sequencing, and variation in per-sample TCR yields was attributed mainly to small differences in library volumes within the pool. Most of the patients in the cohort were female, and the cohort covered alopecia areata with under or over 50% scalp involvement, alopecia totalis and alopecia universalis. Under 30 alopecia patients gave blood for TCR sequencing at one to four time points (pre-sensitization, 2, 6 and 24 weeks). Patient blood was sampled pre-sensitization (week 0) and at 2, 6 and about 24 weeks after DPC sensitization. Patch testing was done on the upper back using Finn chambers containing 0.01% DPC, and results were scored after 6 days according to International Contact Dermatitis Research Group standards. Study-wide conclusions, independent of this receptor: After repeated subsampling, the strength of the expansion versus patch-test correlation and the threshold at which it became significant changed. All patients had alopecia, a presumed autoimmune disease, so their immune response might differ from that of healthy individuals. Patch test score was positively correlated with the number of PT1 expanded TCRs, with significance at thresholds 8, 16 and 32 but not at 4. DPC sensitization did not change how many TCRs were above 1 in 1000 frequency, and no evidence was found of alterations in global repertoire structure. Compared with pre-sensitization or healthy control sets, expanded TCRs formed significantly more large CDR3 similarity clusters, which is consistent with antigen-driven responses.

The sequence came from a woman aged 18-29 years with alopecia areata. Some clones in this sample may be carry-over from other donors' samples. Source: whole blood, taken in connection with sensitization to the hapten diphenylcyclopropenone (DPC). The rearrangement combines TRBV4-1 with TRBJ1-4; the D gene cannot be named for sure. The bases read TGCGCCAGCAGCCATTGGGCTAATGAAAAACTGTTTTTT. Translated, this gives CASSHWANEKLFF.